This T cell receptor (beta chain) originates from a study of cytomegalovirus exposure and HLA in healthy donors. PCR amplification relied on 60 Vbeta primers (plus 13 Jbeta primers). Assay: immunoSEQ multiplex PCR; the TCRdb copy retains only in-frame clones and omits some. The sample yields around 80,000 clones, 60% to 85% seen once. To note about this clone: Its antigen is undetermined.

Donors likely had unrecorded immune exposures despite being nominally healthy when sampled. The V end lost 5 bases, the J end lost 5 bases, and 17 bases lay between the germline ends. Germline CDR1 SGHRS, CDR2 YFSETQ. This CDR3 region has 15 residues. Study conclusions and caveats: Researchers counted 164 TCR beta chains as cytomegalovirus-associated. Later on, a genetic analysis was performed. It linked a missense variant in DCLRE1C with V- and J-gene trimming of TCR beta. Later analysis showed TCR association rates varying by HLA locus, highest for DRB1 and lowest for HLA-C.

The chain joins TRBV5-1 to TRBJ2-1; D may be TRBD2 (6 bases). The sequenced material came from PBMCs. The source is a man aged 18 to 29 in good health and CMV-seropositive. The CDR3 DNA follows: TGCGCCAGCAGTCCCACCGGGACTCTAAACAATGAGCAGTTCTTC. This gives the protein CASSPTGTLNNEQFF.